This T cell receptor (beta chain) comes out of a study of blood T cell repertoires in COVID-19 (dated by TCRdb to 2018 to 2020). About the full investigation: Samples covering the acute and convalescent phases of COVID-19 were provided by collaborators in the United States, Italy and Spain. The prospective study material was composed of cDNA or gDNA derived from T cells, B-cell-depleted T cells, or PBMCs. The dataset comprised deeply sampled blood TCRbeta repertoires from subjects exposed to, actively infected with, or recovered from COVID-19. A freely available public database, intended as a resource for researchers studying the immune response to SARS-CoV-2, is where the repertoires were released. The samples were drawn from two sources: the first 160 participants of the ongoing ImmuneRACE study, and over 1,000 subjects contributed by 6 global collaborators. A de-identified subject ID, COVID-19 status, age in years and sex were almost always included in the sample metadata. Where HLA class I and class II types were available, the types were taken from metadata supplied by the sample provider, not from assay-based typing.

TCRbeta CDR3 regions were amplified from genomic DNA using the immunoSEQ Assay, a bias-controlled multiplex PCR. As for how the authors treated the data: The number of nucleated cells in each sample was estimated from the amplification of reference gene primers within the assay. To quantify the absolute abundance of each unique TCRbeta CDR3 rearrangement, sequence reads were collapsed and filtered. For each sample, productive Simpson clonality was calculated by taking the square root of Simpson's diversity index across productive rearrangements. TCRdb took this table from immuneACCESS and kept in-frame rearrangements with V and J called. Such tables lack part of the clones; where checked against another copy, unresolved V genes explain under half of the gap, and the rest is unexplained. V and J calls and clone size come straight from that table; D and trimming were deduced from the DNA. The sample data list hundreds of thousands of clones, and 85% of these were observed just once. About 9.1% of the sample is held by the ten biggest clonotypes.

Comment on this clone: The antigen it binds to is not known. No qualities accompany the bases; no much larger clone lies one base away.

Study-wide conclusions, independent of this receptor: The amount of clinical and demographic metadata varied by source and participant and was provided uncurated.

Enrolling through a virtual design, the prospective study's participants ranged in age from about 18 to 100 years and lived across roughly 23 United States geographic areas. In the prospective study, cohorts were assigned on the basis of participant-reported clinical history obtained from a screening survey and a study questionnaire. Mobile phlebotomists in the prospective study collected whole blood, serum and a nasopharyngeal or oropharyngeal swab from every participant. Participants in the prospective study had the option to provide additional blood draws and questionnaires over a 2-month period. Blood samples from the prospective study were shipped frozen or at room temperature prior to DNA extraction. Per the germline V gene, SGHDN is the CDR1 and FVKESK is the CDR2. V sheds 4 bases and J sheds 3 bases, leaving 15 bases between their ends. The CDR3 goes from the cysteine to the phenylalanine over 15 residues. The read is trimmed to its CDR3 DNA, 45 bases read in frame from base 1.

This clonotype originated in a woman aged 50 to 60 with acute COVID-19. Specimen: PBMCs or T cells enriched from blood (not recorded which). The receptor chain draws on TRBV14 and TRBJ1-2, with an unclear D gene assignment. The CDR3 has the sequence CASSRVGTADYGYTF. The DNA is as follows: TGTGCCAGCAGCCGCGTGGGCACTGCAGACTATGGCTACACCTTC. The full variable domain, completed from the reference TRBV14 and TRBJ1-2 proteins outside the CDR3, reads EAGVTQFPSHSVIEKGQTVTLRCDPISGHDNLYWYRRVMGKEIKFLLHFVKESKQDESGMPNNRFLAERTGGTYSTLKVQPAELEDSGVYFCASSRVGTADYGYTFGSGTRLTVV.